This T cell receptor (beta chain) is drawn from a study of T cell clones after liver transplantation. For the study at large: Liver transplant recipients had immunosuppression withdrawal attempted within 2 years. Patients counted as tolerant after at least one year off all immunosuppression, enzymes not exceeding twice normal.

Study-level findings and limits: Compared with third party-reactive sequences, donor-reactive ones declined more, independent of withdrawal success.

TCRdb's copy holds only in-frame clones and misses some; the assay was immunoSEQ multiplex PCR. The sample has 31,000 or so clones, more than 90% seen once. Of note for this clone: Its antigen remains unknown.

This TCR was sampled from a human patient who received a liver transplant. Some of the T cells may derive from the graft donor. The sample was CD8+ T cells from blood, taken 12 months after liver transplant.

DNA for the CDR3: TGTGCCAGCAGGGAGGGAACAAGCGGGAGATACGAGCAGTACTTC. This gives the protein CASREGTSGRYEQYF. This chain connects TRBV27 to TRBJ2-7; 8 positions match TRBD2. The junction had 11 bases not matched to a gene; V was cut back by 6 bases and J by 4 bases. The CDR3 contains 15 residues. Germline V gives CDR1 MNHEY, CDR2 SMNVEV (reference sequence).